This T cell receptor (beta chain) was captured by sequencing in a study of cytomegalovirus exposure and HLA in healthy donors. About this clone: What it binds is unknown.

The PCR had 60 Vbeta and 13 Jbeta primers. Clones were read by immunoSEQ multiplex PCR, and TCRdb kept only the in-frame ones, dropping some. The table lists approximately 150,000 clones, 80% to 85% of them singletons. Samples came from healthy bone marrow donors. CDR1 and CDR2 (germline): MDHEN, SYDVKM. The trim removed 6 bases at V and 9 bases at J, leaving 14 bases unmatched. The CDR3 totals 16 residues. Study-level findings and limits: Sequencing likely produced, as an artifact, a cluster of highly shared sequence variants.

Input material: PBMCs. The clonotype originates from a male donor in good health and CMV-seronegative. This chain links TRBV28 with TRBJ2-1; 10 nucleotides agree with TRBD2. The DNA for the CDR3 is TGTGCCAGCAGCCTCGGGCTAGCGGGAGCTCGCACTGAGCAGTTCTTC. Protein sequence: CASSLGLAGARTEQFF.